This TCR beta chain was captured in a study of T cells expressing NK-cell markers. Reanalyzing the 5' RACE reads, TCRdb keeps one entry per CDR3 protein, without DNA. Reported are 200,000 to 300,000 distinct CDR3 sequences; the ten largest clones contain around 4.2%. The CDR3 is made up of 14 amino acids. The V gene's germline CDR1 is MNHEY and CDR2 SMNVEV (reference sequence). Sequencing was carried out using blood T cells: a sorted CD56 or NKG2C T cell subset, CD4+ or CD8+ T cells, or bulk PBMC T cells (not recorded which). The chain links TRBV27 to TRBJ1-1. This clonotype was sampled from a woman between 18 and 75 years old in good health. CDR3 amino acids: CASSLYRQNTEAFF.